This record concerns one T cell receptor beta chain sequence. Its antigen is currently unknown. These data belong to a study of PD-1 blockade in classical Hodgkin lymphoma. Study details: Administration of nivolumab to patients was at 3 mg/kg intravenously every 2 weeks.

V was clipped by 1 base and J by 1 base, with 5 bases between them. Germline CDR1 is PRHDT and CDR2 is FYEKMQ (reference sequence). The CDR3 loop spans 14 amino acids. Documented time point: cycle 4 day 1 (C4D1), after 5 to 7 weeks of nivolumab. Relapse was seen in all patients after autologous stem cell transplantation, and brentuximab vedotin exposure was variable. CD8+ T cells were isolated from thawed PBMCs by magnetic negative selection. The patients, who had relapsed/refractory classical Hodgkin lymphoma, achieved best responses of complete response, partial response or progressive disease. Study outcomes and limitations: When set against healthy donors, newly diagnosed patients were reported to show lower baseline TCR diversity.

Assay: immunoSEQ multiplex PCR; the TCRdb copy retains only in-frame clones and omits some. This sample has 7,500 to 8,500 clones, with 77% found just once. The chain links TRBV13 to TRBJ2-1; D call uncertain. The material sequenced was CD8+ T cells from blood, taken before the fourth cycle of nivolumab. This receptor was obtained from a human donor with classical Hodgkin lymphoma. CDR3 coding DNA: TGTGCCAGCAGCTTAGTCCCTTCCTACAATGAGCAGTTCTTC. Residues: CASSLVPSYNEQFF. Variable domain in full (rest from reference TRBV13 and TRBJ2-1): AAGVIQSPRHLIKEKRETATLKCYPIPRHDTVYWYQQGPGQDPQFLISFYEKMQSDKGSIPDRFSAQQFSDYHSELNMSSLELGDSALYFCASSLVPSYNEQFFGPGTRLTVL.